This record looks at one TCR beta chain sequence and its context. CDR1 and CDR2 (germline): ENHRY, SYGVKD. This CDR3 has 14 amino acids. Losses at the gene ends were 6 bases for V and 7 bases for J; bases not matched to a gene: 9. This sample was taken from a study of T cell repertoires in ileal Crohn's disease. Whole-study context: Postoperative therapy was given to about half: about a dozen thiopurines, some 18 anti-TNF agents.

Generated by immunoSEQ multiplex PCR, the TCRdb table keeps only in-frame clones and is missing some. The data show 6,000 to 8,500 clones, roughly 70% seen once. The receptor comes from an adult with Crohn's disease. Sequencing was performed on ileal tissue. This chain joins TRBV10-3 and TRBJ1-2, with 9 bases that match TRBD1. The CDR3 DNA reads TGTGCCATCAGGCAGGACAGGGGAGACTTTGGCTACACCTTC. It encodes CAIRQDRGDFGYTF.